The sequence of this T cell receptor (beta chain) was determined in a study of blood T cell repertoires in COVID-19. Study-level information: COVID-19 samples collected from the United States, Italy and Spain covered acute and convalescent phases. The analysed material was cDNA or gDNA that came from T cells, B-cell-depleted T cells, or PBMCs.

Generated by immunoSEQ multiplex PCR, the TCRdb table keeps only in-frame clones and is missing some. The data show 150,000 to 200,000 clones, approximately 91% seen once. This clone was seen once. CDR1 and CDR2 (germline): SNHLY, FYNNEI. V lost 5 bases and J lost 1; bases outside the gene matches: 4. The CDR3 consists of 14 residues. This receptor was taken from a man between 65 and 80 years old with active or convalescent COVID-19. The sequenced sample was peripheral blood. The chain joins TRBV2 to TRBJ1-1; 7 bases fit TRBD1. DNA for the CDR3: TGTGCCAGCAGTCGACAGGGCGAGAACACTGAAGCTTTCTTT. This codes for CASSRQGENTEAFF.